This is a list of T cell receptor beta chains from one sample in a study of T cell changes during pregnancy in multiple sclerosis. The table came from immunoSEQ multiplex PCR; TCRdb's copy has only in-frame clones and leaves some out. This table holds approximately 12,000 clones, roughly 86% found once. The sequencing here drew on CD8+ T cells from peripheral blood mononuclear cells, taken in the second trimester of pregnancy. The receptor source for this set is a female donor in good health, enrolled as a control in a pregnancy study. Both conserved end residues are trimmed from each CDR3.

cdr3_aa	j_call	v_call
ASSSDSYEQY	TRBJ2-7	TRBV19
ASSEYGRRRAF	TRBJ1-1	TRBV25-1
ASSTWEGSKNIQY	TRBJ2-4	TRBV7-9
AWSPTPGHGYT	TRBJ1-2	TRBV30
ASSELAGDTGELF	TRBJ2-2	TRBV6-1
ASSFWELQETQY	TRBJ2-5	TRBV11-2
ATNTGGGTEAF	TRBJ1-1	TRBV15
ASSGARAEAF	TRBJ1-1	TRBV25-1
ASSGRGGNTEAF	TRBJ1-1	TRBV6-1
ASSPSGVSSYNEQF	TRBJ2-1	TRBV4-3
ASSPDRWDEHGYT	TRBJ1-2	TRBV5-1
ASSDEGLAGFFSYEQY	TRBJ2-7	TRBV2
ASSFLSGGAENEQF	TRBJ2-1	TRBV27
ASSYGTGDDSPLH	TRBJ1-6	TRBV6-6
ASSVEGSSGELF	TRBJ2-2	TRBV9
ASSPNRGLDYGYT	TRBJ1-2	TRBV4-3
SVAAGVYGYT	TRBJ1-2	TRBV29-1
ASSLATGTVIYGYT	TRBJ1-2	TRBV7-2
ASSSRGLDYEQY	TRBJ2-7	TRBV7-8
ASSYGAGWANTEAF	TRBJ1-1	TRBV6-5
ASSEGDSAYNEQF	TRBJ2-1	TRBV13
ASSSLGTTAGGIQY	TRBJ2-4	TRBV19
ASSSRPGGENEAF	TRBJ1-1	TRBV13
ASSEKPEGWAEAF	TRBJ1-1	TRBV6-4
ASSLPAVRPEETQY	TRBJ2-5	TRBV27
ASGGGGNEKLF	TRBJ1-4	TRBV25-1
AISDGDATNEKLF	TRBJ1-4	TRBV10-3
ASSEAAAGLNEQY	TRBJ2-7	TRBV2
ASSLAGGTDTQY	TRBJ2-3	TRBV5-1
ASTTGNTIY	TRBJ1-3	TRBV13
ASSQDTLVGEQY	TRBJ2-7	TRBV4-1
ASSFRELQETQY	TRBJ2-5	TRBV7-9
ASSSTGDPRGEAF	TRBJ1-1	TRBV7-2
ASSWGGTEAF	TRBJ1-1	TRBV6-5
ASWDRVGYEQY	TRBJ2-7	TRBV5-1
ASSGGDRGVNTQY	TRBJ2-3	TRBV6-4